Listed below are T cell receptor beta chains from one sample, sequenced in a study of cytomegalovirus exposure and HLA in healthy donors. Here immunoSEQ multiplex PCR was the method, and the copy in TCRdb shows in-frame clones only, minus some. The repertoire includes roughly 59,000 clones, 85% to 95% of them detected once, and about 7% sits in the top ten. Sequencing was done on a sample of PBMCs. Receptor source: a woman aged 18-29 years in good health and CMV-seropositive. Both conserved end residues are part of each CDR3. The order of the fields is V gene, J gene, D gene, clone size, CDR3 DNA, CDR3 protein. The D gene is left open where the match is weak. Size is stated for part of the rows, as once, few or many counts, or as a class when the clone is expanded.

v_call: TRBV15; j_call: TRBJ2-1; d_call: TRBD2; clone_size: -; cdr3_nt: TGTGCCACCAGCAGGGAACCTCAGACTAGCGGGGATGAGCAGTTCTTC; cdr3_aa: CATSREPQTSGDEQFF
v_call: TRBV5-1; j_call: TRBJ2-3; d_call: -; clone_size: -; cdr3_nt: TGCGCCAGCAGCTTGGGTCGGGATACGCAGTATTTT; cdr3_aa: CASSLGRDTQYF
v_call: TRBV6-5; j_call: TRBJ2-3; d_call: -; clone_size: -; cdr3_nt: TGTGCCAGCAGACCGCCAGGCACAGATACGCAGTATTTT; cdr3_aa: CASRPPGTDTQYF
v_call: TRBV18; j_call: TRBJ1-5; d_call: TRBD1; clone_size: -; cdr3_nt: TGTGCCAGCTCACCAGGTGACAGGGGAGGTTGGGAGCCCCAGCATTTT; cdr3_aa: CASSPGDRGGWEPQHF
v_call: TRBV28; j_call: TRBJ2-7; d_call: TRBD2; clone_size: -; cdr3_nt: TGTGCCAGCACCCTTAAACGGGGTAGCGGGAGCTACGAGCAGTACTTC; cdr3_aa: CASTLKRGSGSYEQYF
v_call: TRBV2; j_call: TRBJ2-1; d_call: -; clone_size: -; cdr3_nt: TGTGCCAGCAGGACCGGGACAACCTACAATGAGCAGTTCTTC; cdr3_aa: CASRTGTTYNEQFF
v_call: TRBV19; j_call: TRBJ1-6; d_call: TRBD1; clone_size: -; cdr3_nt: TGTGCCAGTAAAGAGGGACAGGTTGCAAATTCACCCCTCCACTTT; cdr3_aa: CASKEGQVANSPLHF
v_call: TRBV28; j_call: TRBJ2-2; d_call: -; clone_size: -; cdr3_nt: TGTGCCAGTGGGGGGAGTATAACGAACACCGGGGAGCTGTTTTTT; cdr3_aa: CASGGSITNTGELFF
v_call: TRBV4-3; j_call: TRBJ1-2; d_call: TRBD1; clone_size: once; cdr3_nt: TGCGCCAGCAGCCAAGACCTCCTCCCGGGACAGGATTATGGCTACACCTTC; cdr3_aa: CASSQDLLPGQDYGYTF
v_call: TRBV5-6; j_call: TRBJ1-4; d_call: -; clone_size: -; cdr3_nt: TGTGCCAGCAGCTTGGCCGGGCAGGGCAGCGAAAAACTGTTTTTT; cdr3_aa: CASSLAGQGSEKLFF
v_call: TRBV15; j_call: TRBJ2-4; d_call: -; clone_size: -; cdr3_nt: TGTGCCACCAGCAGAGATCGTCGAGTAACAAACATTCAGTACTTC; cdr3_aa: CATSRDRRVTNIQYF
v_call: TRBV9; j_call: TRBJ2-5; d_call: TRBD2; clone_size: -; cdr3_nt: TGTGCCAGCAGCGTAGGACTAGCGGGAGCGTACGGGAGCCAAGAGACCCAGTACTTC; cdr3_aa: CASSVGLAGAYGSQETQYF
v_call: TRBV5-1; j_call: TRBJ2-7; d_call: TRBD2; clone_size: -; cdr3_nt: TGCGCCAGCAGCTCCAGACTAGCGGGGGGTACCTACGAGCAGTACTTC; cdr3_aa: CASSSRLAGGTYEQYF
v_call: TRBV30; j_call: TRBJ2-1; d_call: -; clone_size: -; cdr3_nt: TGTGCCTGGAGTGTCATCTTGGGGGGGCGGAATGAGCAGTTCTTC; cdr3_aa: CAWSVILGGRNEQFF
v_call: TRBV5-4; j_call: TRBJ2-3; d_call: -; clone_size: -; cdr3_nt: TGTGCCAGCAGCTTGTTCGGCACAGATACGCAGTATTTT; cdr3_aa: CASSLFGTDTQYF
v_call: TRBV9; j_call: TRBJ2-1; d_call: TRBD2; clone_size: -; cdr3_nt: TGTGCCAGCAGCGTACTAGCGGAAGATTACAATGAGCAGTTCTTC; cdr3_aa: CASSVLAEDYNEQFF
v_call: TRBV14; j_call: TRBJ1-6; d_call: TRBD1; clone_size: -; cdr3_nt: TGTGCCAGCAGCCAAGTTGATGGGACAGAGCTCCACTTT; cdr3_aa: CASSQVDGTELHF
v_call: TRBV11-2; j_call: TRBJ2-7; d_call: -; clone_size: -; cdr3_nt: TGTGCCAGCAGCTTAGAGCGTTGGTCACACGAGCAGTACTTC; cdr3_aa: CASSLERWSHEQYF
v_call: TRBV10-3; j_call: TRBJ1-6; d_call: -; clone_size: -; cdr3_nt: TGTGCCATCAGTGTGGCGGATGATTCACCCCTCCACTTT; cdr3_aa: CAISVADDSPLHF
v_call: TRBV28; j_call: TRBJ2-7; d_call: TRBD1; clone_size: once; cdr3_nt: TGTGCCAGCAGTTTAAGAGTTTTGTGGCTCCACAGGGGATTCAGCGAGCAGTACTTC; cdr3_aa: CASSLRVLWLHRGFSEQYF
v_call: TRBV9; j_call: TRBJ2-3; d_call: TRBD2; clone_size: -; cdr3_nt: TGTGCCAGCAGCGTAGAGGGCCTAGCGGGAGGGCCAGATACGCAGTATTTT; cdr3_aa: CASSVEGLAGGPDTQYF
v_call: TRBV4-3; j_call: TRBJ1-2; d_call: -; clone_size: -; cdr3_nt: TGCGCCAGCAGCCAAGCTCGATTGAGGGAGAACTATGGCTACACCTTC; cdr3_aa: CASSQARLRENYGYTF
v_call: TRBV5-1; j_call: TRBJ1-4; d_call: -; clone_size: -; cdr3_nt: TGCGCCAGCAGCAAGACAGAACCAGAAAAACTGTTTTTT; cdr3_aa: CASSKTEPEKLFF
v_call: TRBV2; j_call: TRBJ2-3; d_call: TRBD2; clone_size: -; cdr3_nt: TGTGCCAGCAGCCTAGGGGAGGGAGATACGCAGTATTTT; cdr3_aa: CASSLGEGDTQYF
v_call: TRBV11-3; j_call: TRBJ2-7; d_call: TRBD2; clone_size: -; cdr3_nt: TGTGCCAGCAGCTTAGGCGGGAGCTCCTACGAGCAGTACTTC; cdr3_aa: CASSLGGSSYEQYF
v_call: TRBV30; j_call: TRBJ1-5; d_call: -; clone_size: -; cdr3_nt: TGTGCCTGGAGTACACAGGGTGACCAGCCCCAGCATTTT; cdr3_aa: CAWSTQGDQPQHF
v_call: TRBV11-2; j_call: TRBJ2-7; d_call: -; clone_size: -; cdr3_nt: TGTGCCAGCAGCCTAACGCGATGGCGGAGGGTTTCCGACGAGCAGTACTTC; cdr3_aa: CASSLTRWRRVSDEQYF
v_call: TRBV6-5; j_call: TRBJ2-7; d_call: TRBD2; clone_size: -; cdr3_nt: TGTGCCAGCAGTGCATCGGGACTATTCTACGAGCAGTACTTC; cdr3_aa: CASSASGLFYEQYF
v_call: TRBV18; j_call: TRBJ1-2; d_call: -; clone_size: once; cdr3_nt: TGTGCCAGCTCACCACCTGTGGGGCCGATAGGCTACACCTTC; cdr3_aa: CASSPPVGPIGYTF
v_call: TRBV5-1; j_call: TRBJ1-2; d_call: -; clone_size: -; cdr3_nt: TGCGCCAGCAGCCCCCAAGCCGGGACACGCTATGGCTACACCTTC; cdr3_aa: CASSPQAGTRYGYTF
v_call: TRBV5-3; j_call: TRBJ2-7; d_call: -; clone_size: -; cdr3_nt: TGTGCCAGAAGCTTGTCCGAGGGCTCGACTAGCTCCTACGAGCAGTACTTC; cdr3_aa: CARSLSEGSTSSYEQYF
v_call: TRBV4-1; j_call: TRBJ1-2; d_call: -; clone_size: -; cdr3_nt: TGCGCCAGCAGCCCTAGCACTGTCTATGGCTACACCTTC; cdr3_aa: CASSPSTVYGYTF
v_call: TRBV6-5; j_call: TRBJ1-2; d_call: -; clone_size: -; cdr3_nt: TGTGCCAGCAGTTCTTATAGGGGTCAAGCTGGCTACACCTTC; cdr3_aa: CASSSYRGQAGYTF
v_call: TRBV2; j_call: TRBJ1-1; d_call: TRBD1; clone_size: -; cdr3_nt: TGTGCCAGCAGTGTCTTTACAGGGGCGGGATCTGAAGCTTTCTTT; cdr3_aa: CASSVFTGAGSEAFF
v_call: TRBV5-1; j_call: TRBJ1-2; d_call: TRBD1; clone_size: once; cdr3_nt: TGCGCCAGCAGCTTGGAAGGGACAGGGGTTTATGGCTACACCTTC; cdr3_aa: CASSLEGTGVYGYTF
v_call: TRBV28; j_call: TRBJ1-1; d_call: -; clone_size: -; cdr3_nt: TGTGCCAGCGAACCTCGACAAACCAAGATGAACACTGAAGCTTTCTTT; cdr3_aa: CASEPRQTKMNTEAFF
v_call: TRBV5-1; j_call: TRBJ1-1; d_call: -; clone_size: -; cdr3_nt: TGCGCCAGCAGCTTGACCACGCAGGGTTCCACTGAAGCTTTCTTT; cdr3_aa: CASSLTTQGSTEAFF
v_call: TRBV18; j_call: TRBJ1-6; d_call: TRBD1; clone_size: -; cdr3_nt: TGTGCCAGCTCGTTTGCAGGGGGCATCTATAATTCACCCCTCCACTTT; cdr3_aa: CASSFAGGIYNSPLHF
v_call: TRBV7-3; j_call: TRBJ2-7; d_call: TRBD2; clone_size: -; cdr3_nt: TGTGCCAGCAGCGAAACTAGCGGGGCCCGTTACGAGCAGTACTTC; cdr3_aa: CASSETSGARYEQYF
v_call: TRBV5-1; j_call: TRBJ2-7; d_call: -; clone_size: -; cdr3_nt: TGCGCCAGCAGCTTGACAGGGACTATCTACGAGCAGTACTTC; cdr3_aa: CASSLTGTIYEQYF
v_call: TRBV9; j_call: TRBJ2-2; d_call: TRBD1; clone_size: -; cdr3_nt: TGTGCCAGCAGCGTACGGGACAGGGGCGCCCGATGGGGCACCGGGGAGCTGTTTTTT; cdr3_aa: CASSVRDRGARWGTGELFF
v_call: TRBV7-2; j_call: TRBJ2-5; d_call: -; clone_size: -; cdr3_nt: TGTGCCAGCAGCTTAGGGCTTGCGGGTTCGACCCAGTACTTC; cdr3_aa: CASSLGLAGSTQYF